This note documents a single T cell receptor (beta chain) sequence. What it binds is not known. The entry originates in a study of beta chain features in type 1 diabetes. Looking at the study overall: The patients were much like the healthy donors in age, gender and cell yields.

Expressed TCRB transcripts were sequenced because the entire RNA isolate underwent reverse transcription. Here immunoSEQ multiplex PCR was the method, and the copy in TCRdb shows in-frame clones only, minus some. This repertoire shows under 500,000 clones, 30% found once; its top ten account for almost 0.065%. The study, taken as a whole, reports: Among patients, naive, central memory and Treg TCRB repertoires appeared more similar than among healthy donors. Shorter templates might be favored by PCR, and equally so in patients and in controls.

V lost 2 bases, J lost 0 bases, and 13 bases lay in between. The CDR3 length is 15 residues. The germline V gene has CDR1 GTSNPN and CDR2 SVGIG (reference sequence). It was one heparinised blood draw, averaging about 120 mL, that each donor gave. This chain links TRBV30 with TRBJ2-5; D gene unclear. The sequenced sample consisted of naive CD4+ T cells from blood. The clonotype was recovered from a man aged 18 to 29 in good health. The CDR3 here is CAWSPFLPYQETQYF. Written as DNA, the CDR3 is TGTGCCTGGAGTCCCTTTTTGCCGTACCAAGAGACCCAGTACTTC.